This TCR beta chain was captured by sequencing in a study of identical twins. With template switching, a universal primer site was added, and the cDNA carried unique molecular identifiers. TCRdb reprocessed the 5' RACE reads with MiXCR, giving one entry per CDR3 protein. The sample comprises around 450,000 distinct CDR3 sequences, 12% to 15% of which are singletons, and 0.52% rests with the top ten. The CDR3 spans 14 residues. V was cut by 2 bases and J by 1 base, with 6 bases left in between. CDR1 SNHLY and CDR2 FYNNEI come from the germline V gene. In addition, the sample was reused for a study of yellow fever vaccine responses in identical twins.

The chain recombines TRBV2 with TRBJ1-5; D gene ambiguous. This clonotype was sampled from a woman younger than 30 in good health. The sequenced material came from CD4+ T cells sorted from blood. The CDR3, as DNA: TGTGCCAGCAGTGAAAGTGTCAGCAATCAGCCCCAGCATTTT. Translation: CASSESVSNQPQHF.